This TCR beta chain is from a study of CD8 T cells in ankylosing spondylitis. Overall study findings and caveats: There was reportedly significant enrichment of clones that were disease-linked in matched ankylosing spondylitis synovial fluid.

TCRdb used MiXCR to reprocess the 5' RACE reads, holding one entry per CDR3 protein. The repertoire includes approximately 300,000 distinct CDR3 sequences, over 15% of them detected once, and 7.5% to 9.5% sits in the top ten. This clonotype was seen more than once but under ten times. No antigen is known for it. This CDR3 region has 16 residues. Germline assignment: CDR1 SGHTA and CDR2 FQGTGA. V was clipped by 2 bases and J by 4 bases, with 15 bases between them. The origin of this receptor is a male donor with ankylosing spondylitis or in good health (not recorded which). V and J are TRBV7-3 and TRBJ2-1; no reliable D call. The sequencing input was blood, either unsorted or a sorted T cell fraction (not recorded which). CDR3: CASSLAATPIYNEQFF. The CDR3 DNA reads TGTGCCAGCAGCTTAGCCGCGACGCCTATATACAATGAGCAGTTCTTC.